This T cell receptor (beta chain) was documented in a study of T cell clonality in common variable immunodeficiency. Study observations and caveats: Common variable immunodeficiency TCR beta sequences reportedly had fewer deletions and N-nucleotide insertions. CVID subjects had higher TCRbeta clonality than healthy controls, most marked in about a third.

Each donor provided roughly 4.5 to 9 ml of heparinized whole blood. Germline V gives CDR1 DFQATT, CDR2 SNEGSKA (reference sequence). The ends lost 2 bases at V and 6 bases at J; junction bases unmatched: 6. CDR3 size: 14 residues. This clone was seen at least ten times. Its antigen is undetermined. The read finishes 3 residues shy of the CDR3 end, and the germline J gene is used to complete it. Sequencing input was equivalent genomic DNA from CVID and controls. The table came from immunoSEQ multiplex PCR; TCRdb's copy has only in-frame clones and leaves some out. The specimen has around 57,000 clones, none found just once.

The sequenced sample consisted of peripheral blood mononuclear cells. The chain employs TRBV20-1 and TRBJ2-1; 8 bases are shared with TRBD2. The clonotype originates from a person between 18 and 69 years old in good health. CDR3 loop: CSARSVAGINEQFF. The part of the CDR3 DNA that was read is TGCAGTGCTAGATCGGTAGCGGGAATCAATGAG.